A selection of T cell receptor beta chains follows, all from one sample in a study of CD8 T cells in ankylosing spondylitis. TCRdb recomputed calls from the 5' RACE reads with MiXCR, one row per CDR3 protein. The top ten hold 33% of the sample, which has 130,000 or so distinct CDR3 sequences, 17% seen once. The sample was blood, either unsorted or a sorted T cell fraction (not recorded which). The receptor set was obtained from a male donor with ankylosing spondylitis. CDR3s include the opening cysteine and the closing phenylalanine or tryptophan. The D gene is left open where the match is weak. Size values are once, few and many counts, or a class for expanded clones, and some rows have none.

TRBJ2-7 few TRBD2 TRBV28 CASSWGLAAYEQYF TGTGCCAGCAGTTGGGGACTAGCGGCCTACGAGCAGTACTTC
TRBJ2-1 . TRBD2 TRBV2 CASRTTSGSSYNEQFF TGTGCCAGCAGGACGACTAGCGGGAGCTCCTACAATGAGCAGTTCTTC
TRBJ2-1 . . TRBV7-9 CASSLVEVVYNEQFF TGTGCCAGCAGCTTAGTGGAGGTGGTCTACAATGAGCAGTTCTTC
TRBJ2-3 . . TRBV12-3/TRBV12-4 CASSFDPTQYF TGTGCCAGCAGTTTTGACCCGACGCAGTATTTT
TRBJ1-4 . . TRBV9 CASSVGFRNEKLFF TGTGCCAGCAGCGTAGGATTCAGGAATGAAAAACTGTTTTTT
TRBJ2-3 many . TRBV29-1 CSVEAQTVTDTQYF TGCAGCGTTGAAGCCCAGACCGTCACAGATACGCAGTATTTT
TRBJ1-4 few . TRBV5-5 CASSPENRATEKLFF TGTGCCAGCAGCCCCGAAAACAGGGCCACTGAAAAACTGTTTTTT
TRBJ2-3 few TRBD1 TRBV27 CASSLGQADTQYF TGTGCCAGCAGTCTCGGACAGGCAGATACGCAGTATTTT
TRBJ1-6 few . TRBV4-1 CASSQGAGPVSYNSPLHF TGCGCCAGCAGCCAAGGAGCGGGTCCAGTCTCCTATAATTCACCCCTCCACTTT
TRBJ2-1 many TRBD1 TRBV4-3 CASSQDHRGNEQFF TGCGCCAGCAGCCAAGATCACAGGGGCAATGAGCAGTTCTTC
TRBJ2-3 many TRBD2 TRBV12-3/TRBV12-4 CASSLAQTGGTSSTDTQYF TGTGCCAGCAGTTTAGCGCAGACGGGAGGCACTTCTAGCACAGATACGCAGTATTTT
TRBJ2-1 many . TRBV27 CASSLVLAYNEQFF TGTGCCAGCAGTTTAGTACTAGCCTACAATGAGCAGTTCTTC